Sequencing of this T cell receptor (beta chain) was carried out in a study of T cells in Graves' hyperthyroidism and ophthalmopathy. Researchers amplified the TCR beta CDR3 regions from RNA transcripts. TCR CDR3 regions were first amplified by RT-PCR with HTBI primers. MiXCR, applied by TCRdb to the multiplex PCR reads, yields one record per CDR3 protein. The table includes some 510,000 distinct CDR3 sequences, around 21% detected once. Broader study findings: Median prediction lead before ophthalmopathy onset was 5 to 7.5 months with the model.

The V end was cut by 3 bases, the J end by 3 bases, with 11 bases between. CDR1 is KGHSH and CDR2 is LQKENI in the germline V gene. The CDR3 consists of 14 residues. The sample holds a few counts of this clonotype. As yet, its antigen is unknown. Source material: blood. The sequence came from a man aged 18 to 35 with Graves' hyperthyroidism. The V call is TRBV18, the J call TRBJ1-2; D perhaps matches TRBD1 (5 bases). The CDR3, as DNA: TGTGCCAGCTCACCGGCAGGGAGGGACTATGGCTACACCTTC. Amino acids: CASSPAGRDYGYTF.